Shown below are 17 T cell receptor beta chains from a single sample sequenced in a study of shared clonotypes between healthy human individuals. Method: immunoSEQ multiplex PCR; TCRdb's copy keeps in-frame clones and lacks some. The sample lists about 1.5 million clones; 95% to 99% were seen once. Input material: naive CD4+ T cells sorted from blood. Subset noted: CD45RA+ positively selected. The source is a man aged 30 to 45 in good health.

The CDR3 nucleotides read TGTGCCAGCAATGCCCACGGAAGATACGAGCAGTACTTC. It yields the protein CASNAHGRYEQYF. This sequence joins TRBV6-1 and TRBJ2-7; D unresolved. From germline, CDR1 is MNHNS and CDR2 SASEGT. Trimming took off 7 bases at V and 4 bases at J, with 14 bases between the two ends. This CDR3 contains 13 residues.

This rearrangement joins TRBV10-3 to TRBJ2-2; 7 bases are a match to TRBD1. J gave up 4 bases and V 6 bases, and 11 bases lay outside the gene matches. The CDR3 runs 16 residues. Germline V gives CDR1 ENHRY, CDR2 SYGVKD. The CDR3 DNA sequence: TGTGCCATCAGGGATAGGGGACAGCTGATCACCGGGGAGCTGTTTTTT. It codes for CAIRDRGQLITGELFF.

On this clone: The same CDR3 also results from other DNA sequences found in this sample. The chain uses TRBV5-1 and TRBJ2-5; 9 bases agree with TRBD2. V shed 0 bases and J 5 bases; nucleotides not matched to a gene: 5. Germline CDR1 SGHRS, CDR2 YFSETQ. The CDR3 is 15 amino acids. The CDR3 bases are TGCGCCAGCAGCTTGGTGGCGGGAGGGGAGGAGACCCAGTACTTC. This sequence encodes CASSLVAGGEETQYF.

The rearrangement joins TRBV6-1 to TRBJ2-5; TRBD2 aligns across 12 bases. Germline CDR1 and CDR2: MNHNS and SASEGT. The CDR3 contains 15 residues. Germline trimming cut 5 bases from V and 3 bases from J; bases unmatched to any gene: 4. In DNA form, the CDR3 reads TGTGCCAGCAGTCTGAGGACTAGCGGGAAAGAGACCCAGTACTTC. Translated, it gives CASSLRTSGKETQYF.

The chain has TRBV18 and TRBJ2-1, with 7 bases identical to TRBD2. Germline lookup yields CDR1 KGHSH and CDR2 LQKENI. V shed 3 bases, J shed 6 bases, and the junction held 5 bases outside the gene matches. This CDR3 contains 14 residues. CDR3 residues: CASSPWEGINEQFF. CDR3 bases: TGTGCCAGCTCACCCTGGGAGGGTATCAATGAGCAGTTCTTC.

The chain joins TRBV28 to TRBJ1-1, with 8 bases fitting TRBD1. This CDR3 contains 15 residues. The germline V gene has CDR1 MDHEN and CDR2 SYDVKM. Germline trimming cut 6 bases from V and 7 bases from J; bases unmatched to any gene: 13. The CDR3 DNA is TGTGCCAGCAGCTCCGACGGACAGGGCCGAATTGAAGCTTTCTTT. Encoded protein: CASSSDGQGRIEAFF.

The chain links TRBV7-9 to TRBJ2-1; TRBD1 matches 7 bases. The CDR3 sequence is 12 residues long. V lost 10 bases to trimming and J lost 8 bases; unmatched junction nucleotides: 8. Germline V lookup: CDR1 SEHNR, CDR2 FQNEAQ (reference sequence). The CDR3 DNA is TGTGCCACAGATAGGGGGCGGGATGAGCAGTTCTTC. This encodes CATDRGRDEQFF.

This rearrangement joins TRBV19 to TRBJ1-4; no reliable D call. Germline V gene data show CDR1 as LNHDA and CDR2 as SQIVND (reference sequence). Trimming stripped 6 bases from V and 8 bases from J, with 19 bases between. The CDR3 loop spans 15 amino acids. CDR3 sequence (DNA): TGTGCCAGTAGGTTGACCGTGCGGAGGCGGGAAAAACTGTTTTTT. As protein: CASRLTVRRREKLFF. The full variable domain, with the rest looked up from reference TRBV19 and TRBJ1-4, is DGGITQSPKYLFRKEGQNVTLSCEQNLNHDAMYWYRQDPGQGLRLIYYSQIVNDFQKGDIAEGYSVSREKKESFPLTVTSAQKNPTAFYLCASRLTVRRREKLFFGSGTQLSVL.

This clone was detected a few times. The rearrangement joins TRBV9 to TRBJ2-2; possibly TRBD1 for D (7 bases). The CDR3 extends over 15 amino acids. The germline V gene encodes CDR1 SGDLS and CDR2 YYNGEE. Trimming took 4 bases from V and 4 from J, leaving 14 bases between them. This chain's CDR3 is CASSWGDSPTGELFF. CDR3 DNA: TGTGCCAGCAGCTGGGGGGACAGTCCCACCGGGGAGCTGTTTTTT.

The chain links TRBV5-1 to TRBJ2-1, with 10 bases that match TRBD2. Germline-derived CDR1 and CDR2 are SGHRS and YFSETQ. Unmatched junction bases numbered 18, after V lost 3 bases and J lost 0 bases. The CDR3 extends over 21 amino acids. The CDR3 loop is CASSYNPTGTSVSSSYNEQFF. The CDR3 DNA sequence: TGCGCCAGCAGCTATAACCCGACCGGGACTAGCGTGAGTTCCTCCTACAATGAGCAGTTCTTC.

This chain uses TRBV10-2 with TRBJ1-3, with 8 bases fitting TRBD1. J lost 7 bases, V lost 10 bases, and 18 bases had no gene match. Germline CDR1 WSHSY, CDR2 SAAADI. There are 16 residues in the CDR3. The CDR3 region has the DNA TGCGCCATAGAAGAGCTCGGGACAGGTAACCGGAACACCATATATTTT. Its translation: CAIEELGTGNRNTIYF.

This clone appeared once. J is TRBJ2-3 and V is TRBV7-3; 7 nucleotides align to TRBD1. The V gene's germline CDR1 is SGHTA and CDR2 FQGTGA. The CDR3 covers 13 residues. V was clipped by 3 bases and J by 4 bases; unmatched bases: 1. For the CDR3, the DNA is TGTGCCAGCAGCTTCGACAGGGCAGATACGCAGTATTTT. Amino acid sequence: CASSFDRADTQYF.

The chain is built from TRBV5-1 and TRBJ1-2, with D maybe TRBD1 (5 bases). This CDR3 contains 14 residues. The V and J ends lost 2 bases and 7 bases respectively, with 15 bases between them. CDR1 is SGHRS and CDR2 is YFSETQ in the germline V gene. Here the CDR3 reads CASSFGGTSTGYTF. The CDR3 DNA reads TGCGCCAGCAGCTTCGGTGGGACGTCAACTGGCTACACCTTC.

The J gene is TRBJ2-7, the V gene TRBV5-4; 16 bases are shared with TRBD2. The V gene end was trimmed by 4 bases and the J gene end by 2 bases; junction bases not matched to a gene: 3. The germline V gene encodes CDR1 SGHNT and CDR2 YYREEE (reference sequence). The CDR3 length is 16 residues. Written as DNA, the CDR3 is TGTGCCAGCAGCCTGGGACTAGCGGGAGGGGCCTACGAGCAGTACTTC. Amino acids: CASSLGLAGGAYEQYF.

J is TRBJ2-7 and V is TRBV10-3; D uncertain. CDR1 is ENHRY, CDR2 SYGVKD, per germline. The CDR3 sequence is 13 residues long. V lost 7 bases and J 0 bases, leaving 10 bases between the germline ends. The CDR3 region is CAIMSDISYEQYF. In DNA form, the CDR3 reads TGTGCCATCATGAGCGACATCTCCTACGAGCAGTACTTC.

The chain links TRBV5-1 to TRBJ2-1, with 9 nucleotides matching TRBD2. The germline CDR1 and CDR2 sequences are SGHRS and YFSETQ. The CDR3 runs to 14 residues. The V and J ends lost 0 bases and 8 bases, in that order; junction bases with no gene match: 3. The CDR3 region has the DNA TGCGCCAGCAGCTTGGGGACTAGCGAAGATGAGCAGTTCTTC. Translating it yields CASSLGTSEDEQFF. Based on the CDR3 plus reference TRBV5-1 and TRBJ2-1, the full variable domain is KAGVTQTPRYLIKTRGQQVTLSCSPISGHRSVSWYQQTPGQGLQFLFEYFSETQRNKGNFPGRFSGRQFSNSRSEMNVSTLELGDSALYLCASSLGTSEDEQFFGPGTRLTVL.

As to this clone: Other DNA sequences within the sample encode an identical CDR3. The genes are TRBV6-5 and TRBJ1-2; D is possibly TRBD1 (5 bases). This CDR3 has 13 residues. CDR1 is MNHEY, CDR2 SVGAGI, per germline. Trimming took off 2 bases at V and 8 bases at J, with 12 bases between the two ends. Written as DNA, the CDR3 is TGTGCCAGCAGTTACGCAGGGCGAGGCGGCTACACCTTC. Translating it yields CASSYAGRGGYTF.